The source of this T cell receptor beta chain is a study of identifying expanded T cells in peripheral blood. Trimming took off 0 bases at V and 0 bases at J, with 11 bases between the two ends. This CDR3 spans 16 amino acids. The V gene's germline CDR1 is MGHRA and CDR2 YSYEKL. The method was immunoSEQ multiplex PCR; TCRdb's version includes in-frame clones alone and lacks a portion of them. This table holds 100,000 to 150,000 clones, 75% to 90% found once. During the collection period, no donor immune events like infections were recorded. Study-level points and caveats: Across healthy donors, higher total template counts meant significantly greater roughly two-week count variance. Differentially abundant clones: around 1.2 between replicates, around 16 at about two weeks, around 19 at four.

Remarks on this clone: Its antigen is not known.

The genes are TRBV4-1 and TRBJ1-1; D is unclear. Sequencing was performed on blood. The sequence was collected from a person aged 18-70 years in good health. The CDR3 spells CASSQEAAGMNTEAFF. The CDR3 DNA follows: TGCGCCAGCAGCCAAGAGGCGGCAGGAATGAACACTGAAGCTTTCTTT.